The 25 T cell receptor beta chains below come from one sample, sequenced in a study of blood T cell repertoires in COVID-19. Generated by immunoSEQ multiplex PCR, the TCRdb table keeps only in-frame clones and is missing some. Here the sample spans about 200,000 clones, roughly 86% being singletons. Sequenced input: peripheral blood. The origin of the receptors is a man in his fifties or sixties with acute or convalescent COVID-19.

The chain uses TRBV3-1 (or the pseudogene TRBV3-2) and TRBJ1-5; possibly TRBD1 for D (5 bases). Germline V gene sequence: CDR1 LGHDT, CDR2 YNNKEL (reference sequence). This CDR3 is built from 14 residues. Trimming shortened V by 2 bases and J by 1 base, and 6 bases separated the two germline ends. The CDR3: CASSQSGSNQPQHF. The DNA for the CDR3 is TGTGCCAGCAGCCAATCAGGGAGCAATCAGCCCCAGCATTTT.

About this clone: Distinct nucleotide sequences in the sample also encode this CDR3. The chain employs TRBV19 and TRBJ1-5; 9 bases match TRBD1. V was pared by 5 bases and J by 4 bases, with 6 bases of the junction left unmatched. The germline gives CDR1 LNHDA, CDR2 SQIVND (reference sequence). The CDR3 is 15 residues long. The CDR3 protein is CASSAQGARNQPQHF. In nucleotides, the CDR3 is TGTGCCAGTAGTGCACAGGGGGCGCGTAATCAGCCCCAGCATTTT.

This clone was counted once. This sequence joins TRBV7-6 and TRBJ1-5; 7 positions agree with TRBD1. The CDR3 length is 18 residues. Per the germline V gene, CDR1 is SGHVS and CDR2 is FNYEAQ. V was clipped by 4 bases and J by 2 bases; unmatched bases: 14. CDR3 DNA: TGTGCCAGCAGCTCCATTAGACAGGGTTGGTATGGCAATCAGCCCCAGCATTTT. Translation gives CASSSIRQGWYGNQPQHF.

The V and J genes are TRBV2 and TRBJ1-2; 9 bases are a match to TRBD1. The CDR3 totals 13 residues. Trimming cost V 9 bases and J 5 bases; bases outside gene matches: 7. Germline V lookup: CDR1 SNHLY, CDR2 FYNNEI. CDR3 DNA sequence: TGTGCCAGGGGGGCCGGGACAGGGTATGGCTACACCTTC. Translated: CARGAGTGYGYTF. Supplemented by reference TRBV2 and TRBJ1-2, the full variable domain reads EPEVTQTPSHQVTQMGQEVILRCVPISNHLYFYWYRQILGQKVEFLVSFYNNEISEKSEIFDDQFSVERPDGSNFTLKIRSTKLEDSAMYFCARGAGTGYGYTFGSGTRLTVV.

The CDR3 loop reads CSVTDRGYEQYF. The CDR3 nucleotides are TGCAGCGTCACCGACAGGGGGTACGAGCAGTACTTC. The rearrangement links TRBV29-1 to TRBJ2-7, with TRBD1 identical over 9 bases. V gave up 6 bases and J gave up 4 bases; unmatched junction bases: 4. CDR1 and CDR2 (germline): SQVTM, ANQGSEA. This CDR3 is 12 amino acids long.

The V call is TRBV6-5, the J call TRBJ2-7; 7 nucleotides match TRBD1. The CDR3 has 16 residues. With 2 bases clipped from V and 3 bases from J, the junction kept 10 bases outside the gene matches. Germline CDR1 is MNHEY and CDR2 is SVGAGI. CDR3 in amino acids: CASSYARDRPLYEQYF. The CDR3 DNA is TGTGCCAGCAGTTACGCCAGGGACAGACCGCTCTACGAGCAGTACTTC.

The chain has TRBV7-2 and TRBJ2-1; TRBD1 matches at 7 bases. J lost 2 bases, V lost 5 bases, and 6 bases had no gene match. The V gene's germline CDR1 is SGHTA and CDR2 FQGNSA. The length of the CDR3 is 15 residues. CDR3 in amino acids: CASSQAGGTYNEQFF. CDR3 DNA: TGTGCCAGCAGCCAAGCAGGGGGAACCTACAATGAGCAGTTCTTC.

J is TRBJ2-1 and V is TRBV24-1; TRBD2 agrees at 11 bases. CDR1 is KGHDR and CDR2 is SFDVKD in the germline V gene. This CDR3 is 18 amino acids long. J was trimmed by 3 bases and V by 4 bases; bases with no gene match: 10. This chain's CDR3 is CATSEPTSGGRYYNEQFF. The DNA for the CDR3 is TGTGCCACCAGTGAACCCACTAGCGGGGGACGGTACTACAATGAGCAGTTCTTC.

The CDR3 sequence: CASSKVAGGVQPGSYNEQFF. The CDR3 DNA reads as TGTGCCAGCAGCAAAGTGGCGGGGGGGGTTCAACCAGGCTCCTACAATGAGCAGTTCTTC. The rearrangement uses TRBV5-4 and TRBJ2-1; TRBD2 matches at 9 bases. This CDR3 is built from 20 residues. Germline loops: CDR1 SGHNT, CDR2 YYREEE (reference sequence). The junction had 17 bases not matched to a gene; V was cut back by 4 bases and J by 0 bases.

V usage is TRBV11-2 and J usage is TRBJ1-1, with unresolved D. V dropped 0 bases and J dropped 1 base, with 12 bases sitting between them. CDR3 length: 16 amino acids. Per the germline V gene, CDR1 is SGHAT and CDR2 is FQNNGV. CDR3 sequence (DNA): TGTGCCAGCAGCTTAGATCATGTGGGGAGGAACACTGAAGCTTTCTTT. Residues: CASSLDHVGRNTEAFF.

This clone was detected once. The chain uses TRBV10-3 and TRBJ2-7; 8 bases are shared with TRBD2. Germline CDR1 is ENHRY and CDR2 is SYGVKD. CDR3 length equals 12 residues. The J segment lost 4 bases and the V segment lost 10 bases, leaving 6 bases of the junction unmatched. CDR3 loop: CATGGPGYEQYF. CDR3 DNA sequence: TGTGCCACGGGGGGGCCAGGGTACGAGCAGTACTTC.

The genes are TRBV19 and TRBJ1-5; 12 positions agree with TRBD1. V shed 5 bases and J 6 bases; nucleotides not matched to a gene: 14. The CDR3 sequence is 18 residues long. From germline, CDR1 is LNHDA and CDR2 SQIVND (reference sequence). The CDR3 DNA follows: TGTGCCAGTAGTGCTCTCCCCTGGGGACAGGGGGCAGGTCAGCCCCAGCATTTT. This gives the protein CASSALPWGQGAGQPQHF.

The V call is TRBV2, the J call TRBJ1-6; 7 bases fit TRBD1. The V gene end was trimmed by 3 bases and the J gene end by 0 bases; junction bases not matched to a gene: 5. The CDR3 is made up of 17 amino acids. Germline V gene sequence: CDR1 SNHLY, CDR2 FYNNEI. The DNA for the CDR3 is TGTGCCAGCAGTGATCTGACAGGGAGCTCCTATAATTCACCCCTCCACTTT. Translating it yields CASSDLTGSSYNSPLHF.

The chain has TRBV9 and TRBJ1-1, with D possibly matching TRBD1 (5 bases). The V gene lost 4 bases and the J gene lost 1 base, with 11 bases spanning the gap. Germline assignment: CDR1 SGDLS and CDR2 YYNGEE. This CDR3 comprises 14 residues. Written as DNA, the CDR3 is TGTGCCAGCAGCTCCCGCGGGACGAACACTGAAGCTTTCTTT. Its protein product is CASSSRGTNTEAFF.

CDR3 residues: CASSPLEDQYF. For the CDR3, the DNA is TGTGCCAGCAGCCCCCTGGAGGACCAGTACTTC. The rearrangement joins TRBV6-6 to TRBJ2-5; a weak D match, TRBD2 (5 bases). The CDR3 length is 11 residues. Trimming removed 6 bases at V and 10 bases at J, with 12 bases between. The germline V gene has CDR1 MNHNY and CDR2 SVGAGI (reference sequence).

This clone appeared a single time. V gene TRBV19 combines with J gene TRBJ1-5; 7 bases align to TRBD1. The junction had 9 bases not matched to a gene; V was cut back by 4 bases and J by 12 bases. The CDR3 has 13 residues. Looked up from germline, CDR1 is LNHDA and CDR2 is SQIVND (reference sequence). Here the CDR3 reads CASSTGTVAVQHF. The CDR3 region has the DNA TGTGCCAGTAGTACAGGGACAGTGGCAGTCCAGCATTTT.

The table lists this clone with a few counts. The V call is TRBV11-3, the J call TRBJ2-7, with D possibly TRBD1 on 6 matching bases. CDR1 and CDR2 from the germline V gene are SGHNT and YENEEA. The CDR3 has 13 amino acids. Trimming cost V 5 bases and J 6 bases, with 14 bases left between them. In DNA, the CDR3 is TGTGCCAGCAGCCAGGACAGCGGTGGCGAGCAGTACTTC. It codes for CASSQDSGGEQYF. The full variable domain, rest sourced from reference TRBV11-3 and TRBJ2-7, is EAGVVQSPRYKIIEKKQPVAFWCNPISGHNTLYWYLQNLGQGPELLIRYENEEAVDDSQLPKDRFSAERLKGVDSTLKIQPAELGDSAVYLCASSQDSGGEQYFGPGTRLTVT.

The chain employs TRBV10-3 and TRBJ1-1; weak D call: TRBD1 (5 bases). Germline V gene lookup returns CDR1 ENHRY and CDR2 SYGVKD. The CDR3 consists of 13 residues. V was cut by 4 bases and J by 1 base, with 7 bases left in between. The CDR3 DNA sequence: TGTGCCATCAGTGCGGACAAGAACACTGAAGCTTTCTTT. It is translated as CAISADKNTEAFF.

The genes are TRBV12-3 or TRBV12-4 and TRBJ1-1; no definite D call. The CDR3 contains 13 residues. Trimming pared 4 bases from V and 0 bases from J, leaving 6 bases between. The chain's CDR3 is CASSSVMNTEAFF. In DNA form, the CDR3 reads TGTGCCAGCAGTTCTGTAATGAACACTGAAGCTTTCTTT.

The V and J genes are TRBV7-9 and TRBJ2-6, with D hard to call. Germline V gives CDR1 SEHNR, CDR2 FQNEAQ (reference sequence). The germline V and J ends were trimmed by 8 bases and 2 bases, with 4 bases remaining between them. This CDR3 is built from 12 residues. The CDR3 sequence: CASPAGANVLTF. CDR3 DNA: TGTGCCAGCCCGGCTGGGGCCAACGTCCTGACTTTC.

The CDR3 DNA reads TGTGCCAGCAGCTTCCAGGGTGGTGCCAACGTCCTGACTTTC. Protein sequence: CASSFQGGANVLTF. The chain has TRBV11-2 and TRBJ2-6, with D possibly TRBD1 on 5 matching bases. The germline gives CDR1 SGHAT, CDR2 FQNNGV. CDR3 length: 14 residues. Trimming stripped 3 bases from V and 7 bases from J, with 10 bases between.

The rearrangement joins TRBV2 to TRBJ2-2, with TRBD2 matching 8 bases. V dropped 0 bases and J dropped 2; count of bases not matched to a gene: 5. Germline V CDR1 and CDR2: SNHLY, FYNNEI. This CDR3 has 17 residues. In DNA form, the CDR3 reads TGTGCCAGCAGTGAAGCGGGCGGGGGGTCCAACACCGGGGAGCTGTTTTTT. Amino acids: CASSEAGGGSNTGELFF.

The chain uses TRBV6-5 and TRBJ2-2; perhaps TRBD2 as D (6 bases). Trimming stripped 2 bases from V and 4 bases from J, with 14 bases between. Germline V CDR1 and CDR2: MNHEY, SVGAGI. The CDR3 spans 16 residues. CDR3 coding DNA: TGTGCCAGCAGTTACCCCCCGGAGGGGTTCACCGGGGAGCTGTTTTTT. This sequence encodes CASSYPPEGFTGELFF.

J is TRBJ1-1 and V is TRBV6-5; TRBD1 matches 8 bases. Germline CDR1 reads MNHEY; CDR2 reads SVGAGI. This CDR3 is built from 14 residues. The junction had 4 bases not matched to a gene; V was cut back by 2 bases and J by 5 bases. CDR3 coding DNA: TGTGCCAGCAGTTACCAGGGGGCAGCGACTGAAGCTTTCTTT. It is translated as CASSYQGAATEAFF.

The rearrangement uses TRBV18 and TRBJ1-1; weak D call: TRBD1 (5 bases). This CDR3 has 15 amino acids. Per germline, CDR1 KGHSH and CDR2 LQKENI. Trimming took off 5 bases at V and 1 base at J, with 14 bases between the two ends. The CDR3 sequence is CASSSGGYANTEAFF. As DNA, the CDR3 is TGTGCCAGCTCATCGGGGGGATACGCGAACACTGAAGCTTTCTTT. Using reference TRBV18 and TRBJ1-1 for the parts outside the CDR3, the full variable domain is NAGVMQNPRHLVRRRGQEARLRCSPMKGHSHVYWYRQLPEEGLKFMVYLQKENIIDESGMPKERFSAEFPKEGPSILRIQQVVRGDSAAYFCASSSGGYANTEAFFGQGTRLTVV.